These 22 T cell receptor beta chains were all obtained from the same sample, sequenced in a study of CD8 T cells in Susac syndrome. Reverse transcription of roughly 0.45 to 1 ug RNA used random hexamers. TCRdb reanalysed the immunoSEQ multiplex PCR reads using MiXCR and keeps one entry per CDR3 protein. The data contain about 47,000 distinct CDR3 sequences, 92% of them seen just once; the ten biggest clones take up 0.35% to 0.5%. Sequences were obtained from CD8+ T cells from PBMCs. The receptors stem from a human donor in good health.

The chain links TRBV7-2 to TRBJ1-5, with D uncertain. CDR3 size: 16 residues. V was cut by 0 bases and J by 9 bases, with 18 bases left in between. Germline V gives CDR1 SGHTA, CDR2 FQGNSA. The CDR3 DNA follows: TGTGCCAGCAGCTTAGCGGCGGACTCCGCGGCTCGGCCCCAGCATTTT. This codes for CASSLAADSAARPQHF.

This chain uses TRBV13 with TRBJ1-4; D is undetermined. CDR1 and CDR2 from the germline V gene are PRHDT and FYEKMQ (reference sequence). CDR3 size: 14 residues. Trimming removed 5 bases at V and 7 bases at J, with 14 bases between. The CDR3 here is CASSRRGRAEKLFF. CDR3 bases: TGTGCCAGCAGCCGCCGGGGTAGGGCTGAAAAACTGTTTTTT.

This chain connects TRBV9 to TRBJ2-7; 7 nucleotides line up with TRBD2. Germline trimming cut 2 bases from V and 3 bases from J; bases unmatched to any gene: 5. The CDR3 spans 14 residues. The germline CDR1 and CDR2 sequences are SGDLS and YYNGEE. The CDR3 region has the DNA TGTGCCAGCAGCGTGACTAGGGAGGGCTACGAGCAGTACTTC. Its protein is CASSVTREGYEQYF.

This chain connects TRBV12-3 or TRBV12-4 to TRBJ1-1; no clear D gene. V was clipped by 5 bases and J by 1 base, with 11 bases between them. The CDR3 runs 14 residues. This CDR3 is CASSTGPGNTEAFF. As DNA, the CDR3 is TGTGCCAGCAGTACCGGTCCGGGGAACACTGAAGCTTTCTTT.

This clonotype was seen only a few times. V usage is TRBV7-9 and J usage is TRBJ2-3, with D unresolved. V was shortened by 7 bases and J by 7 bases, with 15 bases between the two germline ends. CDR3 length equals 13 residues. Germline V CDR1 and CDR2: SEHNR, FQNEAQ (reference sequence). CDR3 residues: CASTPLEVNTQYF. The CDR3 coding sequence is TGTGCCAGCACCCCGTTAGAAGTAAATACGCAGTATTTT.

This chain connects TRBV20-1 to TRBJ2-1; 8 nucleotides line up with TRBD2. Germline V gene lookup returns CDR1 DFQATT and CDR2 SNEGSKA (reference sequence). The ends lost 3 bases at V and 7 bases at J; junction bases unmatched: 11. The CDR3 consists of 15 residues. CDR3 bases: TGCAGTGCTAGGACCCAAGCGGGAGCAAGAAATGAGCAGTTCTTC. Its translation: CSARTQAGARNEQFF.

The chain employs TRBV4-1 and TRBJ2-1, with D possibly matching TRBD1 (7 bases). V was cut by 1 base and J by 2 bases, with 18 bases left in between. This CDR3 comprises 18 residues. CDR1 and CDR2 from the germline V gene are MGHRA and YSYEKL. CDR3 sequence reads: CASSQGQGGGRPYNEQFF. The CDR3 DNA is TGCGCCAGCAGCCAAGGACAGGGTGGGGGGAGACCCTACAATGAGCAGTTCTTC.

This clonotype has just one count. The rearrangement links TRBV4-1 to TRBJ1-1; no firm D call. This CDR3 contains 14 residues. The V end lost 1 base, the J end lost 3 bases, and 9 bases lay between the germline ends. Germline V gene lookup returns CDR1 MGHRA and CDR2 YSYEKL. The CDR3 bases are TGCGCCAGCAGCCAAGTGGGAATTGACACTGAAGCTTTCTTT. The encoded protein is CASSQVGIDTEAFF.

CDR3 residues: CASSPMAGGTEAFF. The CDR3 DNA reads TGTGCCAGTAGTCCGATGGCAGGGGGCACTGAAGCTTTCTTT. The genes are TRBV19 and TRBJ1-1, with 7 bases aligning to TRBD1. V dropped 5 bases and J dropped 4; count of bases not matched to a gene: 7. From germline, CDR1 is LNHDA and CDR2 SQIVND (reference sequence). The CDR3 contains 14 residues.

The chain is built from TRBV7-9 and TRBJ2-5, with 8 nucleotides matching TRBD1. This CDR3 is 18 amino acids long. The trim removed 6 bases at V and 0 bases at J, leaving 15 bases unmatched. Germline V gene lookup returns CDR1 SEHNR and CDR2 FQNEAQ (reference sequence). The CDR3: CASRRGIKQGVYQETQYF. For the CDR3, the DNA is TGTGCCAGCAGACGAGGGATCAAACAGGGGGTGTACCAAGAGACCCAGTACTTC.

V gene TRBV6-2 or TRBV6-3 combines with J gene TRBJ2-1; no clear D gene. The CDR3 consists of 13 residues. In germline, CDR1 is MNHEY, CDR2 SVGEGT. Deletions cut 2 bases from V and 4 bases from J, with 6 bases between. The chain's CDR3 is CASSYEYYNEQFF. CDR3 sequence (DNA): TGTGCCAGCAGTTACGAGTATTACAATGAGCAGTTCTTC.

The chain carries TRBV10-3 and TRBJ1-1; no definite D call. CDR1 ENHRY and CDR2 SYGVKD come from the germline V gene. CDR3 size: 13 residues. The V end lost 0 bases, the J end lost 4 bases, and 6 bases lay between the germline ends. The CDR3 sequence: CAISESTGTEAFF. CDR3 DNA: TGTGCCATCAGTGAGTCGACCGGCACTGAAGCTTTCTTT.

This clonotype was observed a handful of times. The chain has TRBV12-3 or TRBV12-4 and TRBJ1-1, with TRBD1 as a possible D gene (5 bases). V lost 4 bases and J lost 5, with 5 bases in between. The CDR3 runs 11 residues. CDR3 residues: CASSWGTEAFF. Here the CDR3 DNA reads TGTGCCAGCAGTTGGGGGACTGAAGCTTTCTTT.

The chain employs TRBV20-1 and TRBJ1-5, with a tentative D call TRBD1 (6 bases). Germline lookup yields CDR1 DFQATT and CDR2 SNEGSKA (reference sequence). Between the trimmed V and J ends, which lost 0 bases and 5 bases, there was a span of 14 bases. This CDR3 region has 15 residues. CDR3 sequence (DNA): TGCAGTGCTAGAGATCGCGGGGGGCTAGATCAGCCCCAGCATTTT. Translation: CSARDRGGLDQPQHF.

The CDR3 spells CASSYSPDLQANEQFF. CDR3 bases: TGTGCCAGCAGTTATTCGCCAGACTTACAGGCCAATGAGCAGTTCTTC. The chain has TRBV6-2 or TRBV6-3 and TRBJ2-1; possible D gene TRBD1, 5 bases. Germline CDR1 is MNHEY and CDR2 is SVGEGT. V lost 3 bases to trimming and J lost 6 bases, with 18 bases between them. The CDR3 runs to 16 residues.

The V call is TRBV2, the J call TRBJ1-6; TRBD1 matches at 7 bases. The trim removed 2 bases at V and 7 bases at J, leaving 5 bases unmatched. This CDR3 region has 15 residues. The V gene's germline CDR1 is SNHLY and CDR2 FYNNEI. The CDR3 region is CASSEYGTVNSPLHF. CDR3 bases: TGTGCCAGCAGTGAATACGGGACAGTGAATTCACCCCTCCACTTT.

The chain carries TRBV3-1 and TRBJ1-2; no clear D gene. The germline V gene has CDR1 LGHDT and CDR2 YNNKEL (reference sequence). The CDR3 contains 15 residues. The V end lost 1 base, the J end lost 7 bases, and 16 bases lay between the germline ends. The CDR3 sequence: CASSQGRQEAAGYTF. In DNA, the CDR3 is TGTGCCAGCAGCCAAGGGAGGCAGGAAGCGGCTGGCTACACCTTC. The full variable domain, its missing parts supplied by reference TRBV3-1 and TRBJ1-2, is DTAVSQTPKYLVTQMGNDKSIKCEQNLGHDTMYWYKQDSKKFLKIMFSYNNKELIINETVPNRFSPKSPDKAHLNLHINSLELGDSAVYFCASSQGRQEAAGYTFGSGTRLTVV.

This clonotype appeared a single time. Compared with germline, one end of the junction differs, possibly owing to a read error. V is TRBV9 and J is TRBJ1-4; D uncertain. The CDR3 extends over 14 amino acids. The V gene's germline CDR1 is SGDLS and CDR2 YYNGEE. The chain's CDR3 is CANSDREHNEKLFF. The CDR3 nucleotides read TGTGCCAACAGCGACCGGGAACATAATGAAAAACTGTTTTTT.

The gene calls are TRBV27 and TRBJ1-1; 10 bases fit TRBD1. Per germline, CDR1 MNHEY and CDR2 SMNVEV (reference sequence). The CDR3 totals 17 residues. V dropped 2 bases and J dropped 3; count of bases not matched to a gene: 9. The DNA for the CDR3 is TGTGCCAGCAGTTTAAGTTGGGGGACAGGGGTTTACACTGAAGCTTTCTTT. This codes for CASSLSWGTGVYTEAFF.

The chain carries TRBV20-1 and TRBJ2-7; TRBD1 agrees at 7 bases. CDR1 DFQATT and CDR2 SNEGSKA come from the germline V gene (reference sequence). The CDR3 extends over 15 amino acids. J was trimmed by 5 bases and V by 0 bases; bases with no gene match: 10. This CDR3 reads CSARDRVQGFDEQYF. The CDR3 DNA follows: TGCAGTGCTAGAGATCGGGTACAGGGGTTCGACGAGCAGTACTTC.

The chain employs TRBV6-2 or TRBV6-3 and TRBJ1-5, with no clear D. The CDR3 runs 14 residues. The V end was cut by 2 bases, the J end by 3 bases, with 8 bases between. Germline CDR1 and CDR2: MNHEY and SVGEGT. The CDR3 loop is CASSYKNINQPQHF. The CDR3 bases are TGTGCCAGCAGTTACAAGAACATCAATCAGCCCCAGCATTTT.

This sequence joins TRBV27 and TRBJ1-1, with D unclear. V lost 3 bases to trimming and J lost 5 bases, with 22 bases between them. The germline V gene encodes CDR1 MNHEY and CDR2 SMNVEV (reference sequence). This CDR3 contains 17 residues. CDR3 DNA sequence: TGTGCCAGCAGTTTTTTTCCGCCACTTAGCCGGGGAACTGAAGCTTTCTTT. Translation: CASSFFPPLSRGTEAFF.